These T cell receptor beta chains were read from a single sample in a study of vaccination effects on CD4 cells after COVID-19. The data were produced by immunoSEQ multiplex PCR, yet TCRdb's version contains in-frame clones alone and is incomplete. The sample consists of about 46,000 clones, under 85% of them appearing once. The antigens these receptors bind are not known. The sequenced sample was CD4+ T cells from PBMCs cultured with HCoV-OC43 spike peptides, obtained after COVID-19 vaccination. The receptors derive from a human donor who received a COVID-19 vaccine. Each CDR3 is given with its conserved first and last residue. Each record gives: CDR3 DNA, CDR3 protein, clone size, V gene, D gene, J gene. A D gene is named only where the DNA matches it firmly. Size tells how often a clone was seen (once, few, many) or the class of an expanded clone, and some rows leave it out.

TGTGCCACCCGGACAGGAACTTTCACAGATACGCAGTATTTT | CATRTGTFTDTQYF | . | TRBV6-4 | TRBD1 | TRBJ2-3
TGCGCCAGCAGCCAAGAGTCCAGGGGGTTGGTGCGGCAGTACTTC | CASSQESRGLVRQYF | . | TRBV4-1 | TRBD1 | TRBJ2-7
TGTGCCAGCAGCCAAGGTGGACTAGAGCAGCCCCAGCATTTT | CASSQGGLEQPQHF | . | TRBV3-1/TRBV3-2 | . | TRBJ1-5
TGTGCCAGTAGTATGAATAGGGGTATCACCGGGGAGCTGTTTTTT | CASSMNRGITGELFF | . | TRBV19 | . | TRBJ2-2
TGTGCCAGCAGTTCTGGGGGCGGGGGCCAAGAGACCCAGTACTTC | CASSSGGGGQETQYF | . | TRBV6-5 | . | TRBJ2-5
TGCGCCAGCAGCTTGGCTGCTTTCGAGACCCAGTACTTC | CASSLAAFETQYF | . | TRBV5-1 | . | TRBJ2-5
TGTGCCAGCAGCTTTTCTAGCGGGGGGAACACCGGGGAGCTGTTTTTT | CASSFSSGGNTGELFF | . | TRBV11-3 | TRBD2 | TRBJ2-2
TGCGCCAGCAGCGCCGGGACAGGGTTCGGAGAGACCCAGTACTTC | CASSAGTGFGETQYF | once | TRBV5-1 | TRBD1 | TRBJ2-5
TGTGCCAGCAGTTTATCGAGCCCCAGGTGGAGGACTAACTATGGCTACACCTTC | CASSLSSPRWRTNYGYTF | . | TRBV27 | . | TRBJ1-2
TGTGCCAGCAGTTCCCCTGGAAACACCATATATTTT | CASSSPGNTIYF | . | TRBV12-3/TRBV12-4 | . | TRBJ1-3
TGTGCCAGCAGTGGGGCGGGTCCTTCACCCCTCCACTTT | CASSGAGPSPLHF | . | TRBV6-2/TRBV6-3 | . | TRBJ1-6
TGTGCCAGTATAGGGCCGAAGGGCTACACCTTC | CASIGPKGYTF | . | TRBV19 | . | TRBJ1-2
TGCGCCAGCAGCTTGGAAGGGGACGTGGGTAATTCACCCCTCCACTTT | CASSLEGDVGNSPLHF | . | TRBV5-1 | . | TRBJ1-6
TGTGCCAGCAAATCCGGGACAGGTACAGCTTTCTTT | CASKSGTGTAFF | . | TRBV6-5 | TRBD1 | TRBJ1-1
TGTGCCAGCAGCTTAGAACTGGGCAGGGGCTACGAGCAGTACTTC | CASSLELGRGYEQYF | . | TRBV11-2 | . | TRBJ2-7
TGTGCCAGCAGCAGAGGACAGGGAGGTGGCGGGGAGCTGTTTTTT | CASSRGQGGGGELFF | few | TRBV6-5 | TRBD1 | TRBJ2-2
TGTGCCAGCAGTTGGGACAGAGATCAGCCCCAGCATTTT | CASSWDRDQPQHF | . | TRBV11-1 | TRBD1 | TRBJ1-5
TGTGCCAGCAGCTTACACGGGACTAGCGGGGGGTTGGGGGAGACCCAGTACTTC | CASSLHGTSGGLGETQYF | once | TRBV7-2 | TRBD2 | TRBJ2-5
TGTGCCAGCAGCTTCGGGACCGCCCTCAATCAGCCCCAGCATTTT | CASSFGTALNQPQHF | . | TRBV7-8 | . | TRBJ1-5
TGTGCCAGCAGCCGGTCTTCGGGGATACAAGAGACCCAGTACTTC | CASSRSSGIQETQYF | . | TRBV14 | . | TRBJ2-5
TGTGCCAGCAGACCGGGACAGGGAGGTTCACCCCTCCACTTT | CASRPGQGGSPLHF | . | TRBV6-5 | TRBD1 | TRBJ1-6
TGCGCCAGCAGCTTGTCTGTGGTGACTGAAGCTTTCTTT | CASSLSVVTEAFF | . | TRBV5-1 | . | TRBJ1-1
TGTGCCAGCAGCCGGACTAGCTCGAACACCGGGGAGCTGTTTTTT | CASSRTSSNTGELFF | . | TRBV6-5 | TRBD2 | TRBJ2-2
TGCGCCAGCAGCTTGTCCGGCACCTTTAATGAAAAACTGTTTTTT | CASSLSGTFNEKLFF | once | TRBV5-1 | . | TRBJ1-4
TGTGCCAGCAATCAGGGTATAGGTCAGCCCCAGCATTTT | CASNQGIGQPQHF | . | TRBV6-4 | . | TRBJ1-5
TGTGCCAGCAGTTTATGGCAGGGATTCACTGAAGCTTTCTTT | CASSLWQGFTEAFF | few | TRBV27 | . | TRBJ1-1
TGCGCCAGCAGCCCGCCGGACAGGGGAAAAGGGGGCTACACCTTC | CASSPPDRGKGGYTF | . | TRBV5-1 | TRBD1 | TRBJ1-2
TGCAGCGTTGCGGTTGGGGACAGTCTTGGGGGTGAGCAGTACTTC | CSVAVGDSLGGEQYF | . | TRBV29-1 | TRBD1 | TRBJ2-7
TGTGCCAGCACCTTACAGGAAGGGCAGCCCCAGCATTTT | CASTLQEGQPQHF | . | TRBV12-3/TRBV12-4 | . | TRBJ1-5
TGCGCCAGCAGCTCGGACAGAGAAGCTTTCTTT | CASSSDREAFF | . | TRBV5-1 | . | TRBJ1-1
TGTGCCAGTAGTATAGTCGTACTGCCATACAATGAGCAGTTCTTC | CASSIVVLPYNEQFF | . | TRBV19 | . | TRBJ2-1
TGTGCCAGCAACGGGCACGGGGACACTGAAGCTTTCTTT | CASNGHGDTEAFF | . | TRBV7-9 | . | TRBJ1-1
TGTGCCAGCAGTTTACCGACGAAGAGGGGGGAGATGCTCTGGTCCTACAATGAGCAGTTCTTC | CASSLPTKRGEMLWSYNEQFF | . | TRBV27 | . | TRBJ2-1
TGCGCCAGCAGCTTACCTAGCAACACCGGGGAGCTGTTTTTT | CASSLPSNTGELFF | . | TRBV5-1 | . | TRBJ2-2
TGTGCCAGCAGCGTAGGGAGCTCTCAAGAGACCCAGTACTTC | CASSVGSSQETQYF | . | TRBV9 | . | TRBJ2-5
TGTGCCAGCAGCGAGCGGCTCACAGATACGCAGTATTTT | CASSERLTDTQYF | few | TRBV7-7 | . | TRBJ2-3
TGTGCCAGCAGTCCCGGGACGGGAAGGTATTCACCCCTCCACTTT | CASSPGTGRYSPLHF | . | TRBV6-5 | . | TRBJ1-6
TGTGCCAGCACCCCGTCCCTTTGGAACACCATATATTTT | CASTPSLWNTIYF | . | TRBV12-3/TRBV12-4 | . | TRBJ1-3
TGTGCCAGCACCAAAAACTACGAGCAGTACTTC | CASTKNYEQYF | . | TRBV27 | . | TRBJ2-7
TGTGCCAGCAGTGAATACGGGTCCCGTTTGGAGACCCAGTACTTC | CASSEYGSRLETQYF | . | TRBV25-1 | . | TRBJ2-5
TGCGCCAGCAGCTTGGAGAATACAGGGGCCTCTGGAAACACCATATATTTT | CASSLENTGASGNTIYF | . | TRBV5-1 | TRBD1 | TRBJ1-3
TGTGCCAGCAGTTTATATGCCGGAGAAAGCACAGATACGCAGTATTTT | CASSLYAGESTDTQYF | few | TRBV27 | . | TRBJ2-3
TGTGCCAGCAGCTTAGGCGCCGGTGGCTATAATTCACCCCTCCACTTT | CASSLGAGGYNSPLHF | few | TRBV11-1 | . | TRBJ1-6
TGTGCCACCAGTGATTACAGGGATCCGACAAAACTGTTTTTT | CATSDYRDPTKLFF | . | TRBV24-1 | . | TRBJ1-4